This TCR beta chain was documented in a study of blood T cell repertoires in COVID-19. In the original processing: Amplification of reference gene primers provided the estimated nucleated cell counts. The method was immunoSEQ multiplex PCR; TCRdb's version includes in-frame clones alone and lacks a portion of them. V, J and clone size are taken as reported in that table, and D and trimming were inferred from the DNA itself. The table has hundreds of thousands of clones, 86% seen once. CDR3 size: 18 residues. The V gene's germline CDR1 is MNHEY and CDR2 SMNVEV (reference sequence). V shed 7 bases and J shed 6 bases, with 25 bases lying between them.

The chain carries TRBV27 and TRBJ1-6; D unresolved. The sample was peripheral blood. This TCR came from a woman younger than 45 with active or convalescent COVID-19. The CDR3 region has the DNA TGTGCCAGCACCCAAATCACCTCCGGACTCACGATTAATTCACCCCTCCACTTT. It codes for CASTQITSGLTINSPLHF.